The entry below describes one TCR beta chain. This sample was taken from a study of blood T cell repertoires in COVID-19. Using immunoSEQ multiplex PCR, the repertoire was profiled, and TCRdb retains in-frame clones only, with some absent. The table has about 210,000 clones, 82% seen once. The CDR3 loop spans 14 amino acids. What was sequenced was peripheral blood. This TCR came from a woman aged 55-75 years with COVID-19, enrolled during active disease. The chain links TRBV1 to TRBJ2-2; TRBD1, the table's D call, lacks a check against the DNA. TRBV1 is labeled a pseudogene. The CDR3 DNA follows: TGCACCTCCGGGACAGGGATCGACACCGGGGAGCTGTTTTTT. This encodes CTSGTGIDTGELFF.